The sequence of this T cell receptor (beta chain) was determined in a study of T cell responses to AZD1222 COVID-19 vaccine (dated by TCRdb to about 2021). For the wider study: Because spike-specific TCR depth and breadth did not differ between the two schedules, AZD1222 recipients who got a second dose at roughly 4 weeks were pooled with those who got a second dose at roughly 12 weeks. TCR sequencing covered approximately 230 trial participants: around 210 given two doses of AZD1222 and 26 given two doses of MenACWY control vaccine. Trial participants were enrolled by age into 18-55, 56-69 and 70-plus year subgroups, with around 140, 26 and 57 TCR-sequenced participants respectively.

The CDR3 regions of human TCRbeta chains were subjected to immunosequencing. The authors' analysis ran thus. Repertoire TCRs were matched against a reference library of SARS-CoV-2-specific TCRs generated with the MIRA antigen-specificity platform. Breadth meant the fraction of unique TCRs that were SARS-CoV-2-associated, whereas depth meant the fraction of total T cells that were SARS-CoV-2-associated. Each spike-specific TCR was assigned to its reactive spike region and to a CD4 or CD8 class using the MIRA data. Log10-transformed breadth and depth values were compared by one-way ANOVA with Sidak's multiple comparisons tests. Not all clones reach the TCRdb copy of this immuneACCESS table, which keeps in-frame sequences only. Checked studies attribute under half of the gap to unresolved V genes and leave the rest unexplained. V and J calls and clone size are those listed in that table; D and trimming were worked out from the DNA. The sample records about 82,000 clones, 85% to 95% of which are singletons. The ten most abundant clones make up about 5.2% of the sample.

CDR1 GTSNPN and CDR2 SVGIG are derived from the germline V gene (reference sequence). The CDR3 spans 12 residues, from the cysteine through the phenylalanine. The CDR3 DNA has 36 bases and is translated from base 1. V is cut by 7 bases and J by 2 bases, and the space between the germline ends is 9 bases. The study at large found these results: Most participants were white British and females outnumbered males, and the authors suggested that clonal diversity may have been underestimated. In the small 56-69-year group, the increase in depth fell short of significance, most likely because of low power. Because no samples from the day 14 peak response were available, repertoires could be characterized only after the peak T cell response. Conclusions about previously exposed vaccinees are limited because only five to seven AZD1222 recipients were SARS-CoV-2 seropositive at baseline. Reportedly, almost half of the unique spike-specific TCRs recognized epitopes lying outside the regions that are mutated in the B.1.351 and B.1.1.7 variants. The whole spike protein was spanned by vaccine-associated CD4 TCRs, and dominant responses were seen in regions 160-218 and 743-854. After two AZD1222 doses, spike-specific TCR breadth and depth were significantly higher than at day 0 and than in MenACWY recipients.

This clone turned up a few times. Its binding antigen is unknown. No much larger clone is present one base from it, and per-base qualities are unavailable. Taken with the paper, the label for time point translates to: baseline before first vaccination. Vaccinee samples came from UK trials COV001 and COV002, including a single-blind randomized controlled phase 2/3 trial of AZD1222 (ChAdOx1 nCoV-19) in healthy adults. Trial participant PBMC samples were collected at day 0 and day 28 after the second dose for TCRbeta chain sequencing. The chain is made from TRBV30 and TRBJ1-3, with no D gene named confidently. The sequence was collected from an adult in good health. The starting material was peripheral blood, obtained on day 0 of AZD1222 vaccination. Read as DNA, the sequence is TGTGCCTCCAAAAAGGCTGGAAACACCATATATTTT. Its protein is CASKKAGNTIYF.